Listed below are T cell receptor beta chains from one sample, sequenced in a study of OX40 agonist ivuxolimab in advanced cancers. TCRdb's table, derived via immunoSEQ multiplex PCR, lists solely in-frame clones and lacks some. This sample has about 27,000 clones, with approximately 78% found just once. Sequenced material: CD4+ or CD8+ T cells sorted from blood, taken in a trial of the OX40 agonist ivuxolimab. These receptors originate from an adult with an advanced solid tumor such as melanoma, head and neck, liver or kidney cancer. Each CDR3 is given with its conserved first and last residue. The D gene is left open where the match is weak. Not every row has a clone size; where given, it reads once, few, many or a size class.

TRBJ1-3 TRBV9 - TRBD1 CASSAGTGGYGNTIYF TGTGCCAGCAGCGCCGGGACAGGGGGCTATGGAAACACCATATATTTT
TRBJ2-7 TRBV27 - - CASSLSMTSYEQYF TGTGCCAGCAGTTTATCGATGACCTCCTACGAGCAGTACTTC
TRBJ2-5 TRBV9 few - CASSVDMGRETQYF TGTGCCAGCAGCGTAGACATGGGGCGAGAGACCCAGTACTTC
TRBJ1-1 TRBV5-5 - - CASSLGVTSAEAFF TGTGCCAGCAGCTTAGGTGTAACCTCCGCTGAAGCTTTCTTT
TRBJ2-7 TRBV6-6 - - CASRYNREAYEQYF TGTGCCAGCAGGTATAACAGGGAGGCCTACGAGCAGTACTTC
TRBJ2-7 TRBV4-3 - - CASSQATESYEQYF TGCGCCAGCAGCCAAGCGACCGAGTCCTACGAGCAGTACTTC
TRBJ1-1 TRBV12-5 few - CASGLGGENTEAFF TGTGCTAGTGGTTTGGGGGGCGAGAACACTGAAGCTTTCTTT
TRBJ2-1 TRBV5-6 - - CASSLFDRNAYNEQFF TGTGCCAGCAGCTTGTTTGACAGGAACGCCTACAATGAGCAGTTCTTC
TRBJ2-7 TRBV30 - - CAWSVQGGYEQYF TGTGCCTGGAGTGTACAGGGCGGGTACGAGCAGTACTTC
TRBJ1-2 TRBV5-1 - TRBD1 CASSLERDRGYTF TGCGCCAGCAGCTTGGAAAGGGACAGGGGGTATACCTTC
TRBJ1-2 TRBV9 once - CASSERQASLYGYTF TGTGCCAGCAGCGAGAGACAGGCGAGTCTTTATGGCTACACCTTC
TRBJ2-3 TRBV5-6 - TRBD1 CASSLFGTGGGDTQYF TGTGCCAGCAGCTTATTTGGGACAGGGGGGGGAGATACGCAGTATTTT
TRBJ1-1 TRBV30 - TRBD1 CAWRGEDRENTEAFF TGTGCCTGGAGAGGGGAAGACAGGGAGAACACTGAAGCTTTCTTT